This paragraph covers one TCR beta chain sequence. The data originate from a study of blood T cell repertoires in COVID-19. The wider study: The analysed material was cDNA or gDNA that came from T cells, B-cell-depleted T cells, or PBMCs.

Original data processing: Amplifying reference gene primers gave estimates of nucleated cell counts. Sequencing was performed with immunoSEQ multiplex PCR; in TCRdb, only in-frame clones are kept and a portion is missing. V, J and clone size reflect that table, while D and trimming were determined from the DNA. The sample shows tens of thousands of clones, more than 80% of them seen only once. Germline values: CDR1 SQVTM, CDR2 ANQGSEA. The CDR3 is made up of 16 amino acids. The V and J ends lost 7 bases and 2 bases respectively, with 24 bases between them. This chain uses TRBV29-1 with TRBJ2-7; a possible D gene is TRBD2 (5 bases). The clonotype was recovered from an elderly woman with acute or convalescent COVID-19. The sequenced material came from peripheral blood. CDR3 residues: CSARRGIDTLTYEQYF. DNA of the CDR3: TGCAGCGCGCGTAGAGGGATCGATACACTTACCTACGAGCAGTACTTC.